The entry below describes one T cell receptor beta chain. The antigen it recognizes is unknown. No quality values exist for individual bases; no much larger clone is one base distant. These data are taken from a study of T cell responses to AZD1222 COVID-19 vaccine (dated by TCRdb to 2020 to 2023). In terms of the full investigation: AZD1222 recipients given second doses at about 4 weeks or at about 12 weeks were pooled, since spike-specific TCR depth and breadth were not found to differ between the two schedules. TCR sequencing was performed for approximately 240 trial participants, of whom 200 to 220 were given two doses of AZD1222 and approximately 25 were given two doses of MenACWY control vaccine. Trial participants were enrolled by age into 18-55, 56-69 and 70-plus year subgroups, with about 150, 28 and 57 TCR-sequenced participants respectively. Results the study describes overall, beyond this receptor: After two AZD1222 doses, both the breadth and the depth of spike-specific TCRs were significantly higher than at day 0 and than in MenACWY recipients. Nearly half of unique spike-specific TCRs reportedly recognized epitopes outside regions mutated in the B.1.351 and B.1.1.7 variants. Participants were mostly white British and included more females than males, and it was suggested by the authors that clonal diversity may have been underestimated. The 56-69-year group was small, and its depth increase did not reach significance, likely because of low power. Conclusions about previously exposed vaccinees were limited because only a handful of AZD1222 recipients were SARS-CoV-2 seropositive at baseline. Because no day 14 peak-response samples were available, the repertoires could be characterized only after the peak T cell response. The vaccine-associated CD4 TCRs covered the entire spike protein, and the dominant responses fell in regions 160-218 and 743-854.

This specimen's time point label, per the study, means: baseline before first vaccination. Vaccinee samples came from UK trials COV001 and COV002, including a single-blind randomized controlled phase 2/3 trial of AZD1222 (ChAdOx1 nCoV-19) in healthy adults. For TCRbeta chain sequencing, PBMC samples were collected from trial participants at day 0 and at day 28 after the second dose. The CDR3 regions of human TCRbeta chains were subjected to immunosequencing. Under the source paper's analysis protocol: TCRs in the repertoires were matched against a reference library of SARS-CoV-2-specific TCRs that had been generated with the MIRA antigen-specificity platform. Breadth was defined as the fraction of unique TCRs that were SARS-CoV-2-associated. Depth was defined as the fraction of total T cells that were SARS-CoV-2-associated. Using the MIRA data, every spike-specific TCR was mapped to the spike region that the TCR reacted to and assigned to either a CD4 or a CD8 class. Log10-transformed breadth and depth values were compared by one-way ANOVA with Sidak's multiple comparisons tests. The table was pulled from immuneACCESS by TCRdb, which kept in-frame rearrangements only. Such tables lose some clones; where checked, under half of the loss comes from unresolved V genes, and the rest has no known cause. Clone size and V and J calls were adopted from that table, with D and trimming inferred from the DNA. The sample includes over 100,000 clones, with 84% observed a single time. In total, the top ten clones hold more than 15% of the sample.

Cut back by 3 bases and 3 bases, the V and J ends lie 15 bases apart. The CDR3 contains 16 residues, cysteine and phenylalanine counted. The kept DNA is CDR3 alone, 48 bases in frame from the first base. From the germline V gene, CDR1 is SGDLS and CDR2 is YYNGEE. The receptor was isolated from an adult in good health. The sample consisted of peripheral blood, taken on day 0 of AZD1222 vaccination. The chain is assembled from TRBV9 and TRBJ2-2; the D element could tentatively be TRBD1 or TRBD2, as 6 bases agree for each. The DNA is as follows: TGTGCCAGCAGCGGTCCGGGGGCCCCGGACACCGGGGAGCTGTTTTTT. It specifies CASSGPGAPDTGELFF. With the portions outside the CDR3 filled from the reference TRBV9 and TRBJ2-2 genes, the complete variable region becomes DSGVTQTPKHLITATGQRVTLRCSPRSGDLSVYWYQQSLDQGLQFLIQYYNGEERAKGNILERFSAQQFPDLHSELNLSSLELGDSALYFCASSGPGAPDTGELFFGEGSRLTVL.